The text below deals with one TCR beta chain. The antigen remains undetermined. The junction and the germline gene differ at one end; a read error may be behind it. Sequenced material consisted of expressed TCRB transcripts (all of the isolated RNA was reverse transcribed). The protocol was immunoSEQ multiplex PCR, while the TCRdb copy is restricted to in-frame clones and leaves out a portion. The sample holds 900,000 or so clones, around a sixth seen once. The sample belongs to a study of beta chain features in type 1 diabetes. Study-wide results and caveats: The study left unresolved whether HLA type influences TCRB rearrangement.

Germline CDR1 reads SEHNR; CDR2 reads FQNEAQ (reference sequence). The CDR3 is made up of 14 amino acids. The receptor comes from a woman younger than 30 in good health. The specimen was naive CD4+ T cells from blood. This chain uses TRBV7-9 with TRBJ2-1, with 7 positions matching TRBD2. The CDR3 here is CASSPMGGLKVQFF. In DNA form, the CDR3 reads TGCGCCAGCAGCCCCATGGGGGGACTAAAGGTGCAGTTCTTC.